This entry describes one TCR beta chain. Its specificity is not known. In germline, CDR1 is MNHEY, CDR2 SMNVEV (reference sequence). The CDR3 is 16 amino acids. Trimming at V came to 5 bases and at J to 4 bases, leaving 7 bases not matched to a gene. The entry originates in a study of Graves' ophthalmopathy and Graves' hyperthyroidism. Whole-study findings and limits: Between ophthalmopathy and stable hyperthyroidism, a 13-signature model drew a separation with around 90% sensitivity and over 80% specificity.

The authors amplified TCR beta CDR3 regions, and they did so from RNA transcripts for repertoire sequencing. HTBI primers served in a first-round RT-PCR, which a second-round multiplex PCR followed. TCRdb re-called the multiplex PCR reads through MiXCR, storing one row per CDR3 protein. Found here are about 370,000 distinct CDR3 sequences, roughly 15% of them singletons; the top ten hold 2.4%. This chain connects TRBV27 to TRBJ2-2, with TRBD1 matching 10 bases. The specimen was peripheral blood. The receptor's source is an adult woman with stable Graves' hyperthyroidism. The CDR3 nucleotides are TGTGCCAGCAGTAGCCGGGACAGGGGTGTCACCGGGGAGCTGTTTTTT. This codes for CASSSRDRGVTGELFF.